This T cell receptor beta chain was captured in a study of T cells in Graves' hyperthyroidism and ophthalmopathy. There were TCR beta CDR3 regions amplified from RNA transcripts. The study used the HTBI primer set for a first-round RT-PCR of the TCR CDR3. TCRdb recomputed calls from the multiplex PCR reads with MiXCR, one row per CDR3 protein. This sample has 550,000 to 650,000 distinct CDR3 sequences, with approximately 14% found just once. Patients between 18 and 65 years old had hyperthyroidism, newly diagnosed and lasting under 2 months. Clinical symptoms, serum thyroxine and TRAb, thyroid ultrasound and orbital computed tomography together formed the diagnostic basis. The V segment lost 0 bases and the J segment 6 bases; nucleotides outside the gene matches: 1. Germline CDR1 reads LGHDT; CDR2 reads YNNKEL (reference sequence). The CDR3 is made up of 13 amino acids. This clonotype was seen many times. Its antigen is unidentified.

Study-wide points: The majority of expanded thyroid clonotypes above 0.001 also appeared in blood.

The TCR was taken from a woman in her 30s with Graves' hyperthyroidism that later progressed to Graves' ophthalmopathy. Sequencing was done on a sample of blood. The chain uses TRBV3-1 and TRBJ2-7; 8 bases line up with TRBD2. The CDR3 here is CASSQESGSEQYF. The CDR3 bases are TGTGCCAGCAGCCAAGAGAGCGGGAGCGAGCAGTACTTC.